These 27 T cell receptor beta chains share one sample of origin, sequenced in a study of breast tumors, draining lymph nodes, adjacent tissues listed by TCRdb under 2016. Library preparation employed multiplex PCR. The reads were generated on an Illumina HiSeq 2000. Through fastp at Q25 and MiXCR, TCRdb rebuilt clones from the public reads, retaining in-frame beta chains. When rows share a CDR3 protein, they turn into one entry using the most common DNA and genes. The sample table lists 25,000 or so distinct CDR3 sequences, roughly three quarters of them with a count of one. The biggest ten clones account for 23% of the sample. Sequencing was done on a sample of tumor-adjacent breast tissue. The source of these receptors is a female donor with breast cancer. Some clones in this sample may be carry-over from other donors' samples.

V gene TRBV20-1 combines with J gene TRBJ2-3, with D maybe TRBD1 (6 bases). The ends were cut back, 4 bases at V and 8 bases at J, with 25 bases in the middle. Germline V gives CDR1 DFQATT, CDR2 SNEGSKA (reference sequence). The CDR3 sequence is 16 residues long. CDR3: CSATVSSRPHRVTQYF. The CDR3 nucleotides are TGCAGTGCTACCGTGTCTTCACGTCCCCACAGGGTTACGCAGTATTTT.

The V call is TRBV7-8, the J call TRBJ2-7; D is perhaps TRBD2 (5 bases). Trimming pared 4 bases from V and 4 bases from J, leaving 14 bases between. In germline, CDR1 is SGHVS, CDR2 FQNEAQ. The CDR3 is 14 residues long. Here the CDR3 DNA reads TGTGCCAGCAGCTCACCGGGATCGCGATACGAGCAGTACTTC. This sequence encodes CASSSPGSRYEQYF.

V and J are TRBV7-3 and TRBJ2-1, with 8 bases that match TRBD2. The length of the CDR3 is 15 residues. The V and J ends lost 3 bases and 5 bases, in that order; junction bases with no gene match: 6. CDR1 SGHTA and CDR2 FQGTGA come from the germline V gene. For the CDR3, the DNA is TGTGCCAGCAGCTTCGGGACTAGTGATCACAATGAGCAGTTCTTC. Protein: CASSFGTSDHNEQFF.

The gene calls are TRBV10-3 and TRBJ1-1; a weak D match, TRBD1 (5 bases). The CDR3 runs 15 residues. Germline-derived CDR1 and CDR2 are ENHRY and SYGVKD. Trimming shortened V by 0 bases and J by 1 base, and 9 bases separated the two germline ends. This CDR3 is CAISESTGGNTEAFF. In nucleotides, the CDR3 is TGTGCCATCAGTGAGTCCACGGGGGGGAACACTGAAGCTTTCTTT.

This clonotype was recorded many times. The chain uses TRBV4-1 and TRBJ2-6; D call uncertain. The V end lost 3 bases, the J end lost 1 base, and 7 bases lay between the germline ends. Germline-derived CDR1 and CDR2 are MGHRA and YSYEKL. The CDR3 runs to 15 residues. CDR3 nucleotides: TGCGCCAGCAGCCAGCAACCTTCTGGGGCCAACGTCCTGACTTTC. It specifies CASSQQPSGANVLTF.

This clonotype was seen ten or more times. This chain joins TRBV9 and TRBJ2-1; D remains unclear. V shed 3 bases and J shed 5 bases, with 9 bases lying between them. The CDR3 sequence is 13 residues long. In germline, CDR1 is SGDLS, CDR2 YYNGEE. This CDR3 is CASSAIGDNEQFF. CDR3 bases: TGTGCCAGCAGCGCCATCGGTGACAATGAGCAGTTCTTC.

This clonotype occurred many times. A much larger clone is a single base away; this may be a read error. The chain has TRBV29-1 and TRBJ1-2, with a weak D call TRBD1 (6 bases). V lost 7 bases and J 12 bases, leaving 18 bases between the germline ends. CDR3 length equals 11 residues. CDR1 and CDR2 from the germline V gene are SQVTM and ANQGSEA. The CDR3 sequence: CSALVDGGHTF. CDR3 nucleotide sequence: TGCAGCGCGCTCGTCGACGGGGGCCACACCTTC.

This chain uses TRBV28 with TRBJ2-7, with D perhaps matching TRBD1 or TRBD2 (5 bases each). The CDR3 is made up of 14 amino acids. V gave up 6 bases and J gave up 2 bases, with 14 bases separating them. CDR1 is MDHEN, CDR2 SYDVKM, per germline. CDR3 coding DNA: TGTGCCAGCAGAACCGGGACCCCACCCTACGAGCAGTACTTC. Protein product: CASRTGTPPYEQYF.

This clonotype is medium-sized. V usage is TRBV20-1 and J usage is TRBJ2-1, with unresolved D. The CDR3 covers 15 residues. V lost 6 bases and J lost 0, with 15 bases in between. CDR1 DFQATT and CDR2 SNEGSKA come from the germline V gene (reference sequence). DNA of the CDR3: TGCAGTGCATGGTCTCCAGCGTACTCCTACAATGAGCAGTTCTTC. Its translation: CSAWSPAYSYNEQFF.

By proportion, this clonotype is medium-sized. The V and J genes are TRBV10-3 and TRBJ2-2; TRBD1 matches 7 bases. In germline, CDR1 is ENHRY, CDR2 SYGVKD. V lost 5 bases and J lost 0; bases outside the gene matches: 21. There are 21 residues in the CDR3. CDR3 region: CAISPSDLGQLMYSNTGELFF. The DNA for the CDR3 is TGTGCCATCAGTCCAAGCGACTTGGGACAGCTAATGTATTCGAACACCGGGGAGCTGTTTTTT.

V usage is TRBV20-1 and J usage is TRBJ2-1; 7 positions agree with TRBD2. CDR1 and CDR2 (germline): DFQATT, SNEGSKA (reference sequence). With V trimmed by 1 base and J by 10 bases, 10 bases remained unmatched. This CDR3 comprises 14 residues. The CDR3 bases are TGCAGTGCTAGAGTTGGGAGGGCAGTGGGAGAGCAGTTCTTC. It yields the protein CSARVGRAVGEQFF.

This chain connects TRBV24-1 to TRBJ2-3; no firm D call. Trimming took off 1 base at V and 1 base at J, with 2 bases between the two ends. Germline-derived CDR1 and CDR2 are KGHDR and SFDVKD. The CDR3 is 13 residues long. The CDR3 region is CATSDFGTDTQYF. In DNA, the CDR3 is TGTGCCACCAGTGATTTTGGCACAGATACGCAGTATTTT.

This clonotype has more than one count but fewer than ten. The V and J genes are TRBV7-9 and TRBJ2-1; either TRBD1 or TRBD2 may supply D (5 bases each). V dropped 6 bases and J dropped 7 bases, with 10 bases sitting between them. CDR1 and CDR2 from the germline V gene are SEHNR and FQNEAQ (reference sequence). The CDR3 length is 12 residues. CDR3 residues: CASSPGTNEQFF. The CDR3 DNA is TGTGCCAGCAGTCCCGGGACGAATGAGCAGTTCTTC.

This clonotype has just one count. J is TRBJ2-1 and V is TRBV12-3 or TRBV12-4, with D possibly being TRBD1 (5 bases). The CDR3 is 14 residues long. V was pared by 3 bases and J by 8 bases, with 14 bases between. The DNA of the CDR3 is TGTGCCAGCAGTTTTTCGCAGGGTCTGGATGAGCAGTTCTTC. Amino acid sequence: CASSFSQGLDEQFF.

This clonotype has just a few counts. V usage is TRBV5-1 and J usage is TRBJ1-2, with TRBD1 identical over 11 bases. The junction had 9 bases not matched to a gene; V was cut back by 3 bases and J by 5 bases. The CDR3 sequence is 16 residues long. CDR1 SGHRS and CDR2 YFSETQ come from the germline V gene. As DNA, the CDR3 is TGCGCCAGCAGCTCGTCGGGACAGGGGGTGTGGTATGGCTACACCTTC. Translation: CASSSSGQGVWYGYTF.

The chain carries TRBV20-1 and TRBJ2-7, with a weak D call TRBD1 (5 bases). This CDR3 region has 13 residues. V lost 5 bases to trimming and J lost 4 bases, with 15 bases between them. Germline values: CDR1 DFQATT, CDR2 SNEGSKA (reference sequence). The CDR3 sequence is CSAEPTGKYEQYF. The CDR3 bases are TGCAGTGCTGAGCCTACAGGAAAATACGAGCAGTACTTC.

This chain links TRBV20-1 with TRBJ2-3; 9 bases are a match to TRBD2. The junction had 4 bases not matched to a gene; V was cut back by 5 bases and J by 4 bases. This CDR3 has 13 residues. CDR1 is DFQATT, CDR2 SNEGSKA, per germline (reference sequence). The CDR3 sequence is CSASGTSPDTQYF. Written as DNA, the CDR3 is TGCAGTGCTTCCGGGACTAGCCCAGATACGCAGTATTTT.

The chain is built from TRBV20-1 and TRBJ2-3; D possibly corresponds to TRBD1 (5 bases). The CDR3 is 11 residues long. Germline CDR1 DFQATT, CDR2 SNEGSKA (reference sequence). Trimming pared 5 bases from V and 2 bases from J, leaving 5 bases between. The CDR3 nucleotides read TGCAGTGCTGGACACACAGATACGCAGTATTTT. Translated: CSAGHTDTQYF.

This clonotype was counted at least ten times. This sequence joins TRBV5-4 and TRBJ1-4; D is perhaps TRBD1 (6 bases). The CDR3 contains 16 residues. Germline CDR1 and CDR2: SGHNT and YYREEE (reference sequence). The germline V and J ends were trimmed by 4 bases and 4 bases, with 17 bases remaining between them. The CDR3 sequence is CASSPGTPSYNEKLFF. CDR3 DNA: TGTGCCAGCAGCCCAGGGACACCCTCGTATAATGAAAAACTGTTTTTT.

By frequency in the sample, this clonotype is medium-sized. The genes are TRBV25-1 and TRBJ2-1; 8 bases fit TRBD2. The V gene's germline CDR1 is MGHDK and CDR2 SYGVNS. Trimming cost V 9 bases and J 9 bases; bases outside gene matches: 13. This CDR3 is built from 14 residues. The CDR3 sequence: CASRPSGRGPEQFF. The CDR3 DNA sequence: TGTGCCAGTCGACCGTCCGGGAGGGGCCCTGAGCAGTTCTTC.

The rearrangement uses TRBV5-1 and TRBJ2-5, with 10 bases matching TRBD2. In germline, CDR1 is SGHRS, CDR2 YFSETQ. Trimming at V came to 5 bases and at J to 4 bases, leaving 8 bases not matched to a gene. CDR3 length: 15 residues. CDR3 sequence reads: CASRVAGGSVETQYF. DNA for the CDR3: TGCGCCAGCAGGGTAGCGGGGGGTTCGGTAGAGACCCAGTACTTC.

V and J are TRBV7-9 and TRBJ2-1; the D is unclear. Germline CDR1 SEHNR, CDR2 FQNEAQ (reference sequence). The CDR3 is 17 amino acids. Trimming cost V 4 bases and J 7 bases, with 23 bases left between them. The CDR3 coding sequence is TGTGCCAGCAGCTCCCGGTGGTCGACGGTTTTTGGAAATGAGCAGTTCTTC. Residues: CASSSRWSTVFGNEQFF.

The chain carries TRBV7-9 and TRBJ2-5, with D uncertain. Germline assignment: CDR1 SEHNR and CDR2 FQNEAQ (reference sequence). V was cut by 5 bases and J by 7 bases, with 20 bases left in between. The CDR3 is 15 amino acids. The DNA for the CDR3 is TGTGCCAGCAGCGTCGACGGTAGGGCGCACGCGACCCAGTACTTC. It encodes CASSVDGRAHATQYF.

This clonotype was recorded at least ten times. V usage is TRBV15 and J usage is TRBJ2-1, with D tentatively TRBD1 or TRBD2 (5 bases each). This CDR3 comprises 16 residues. Germline V lookup: CDR1 LNHNV, CDR2 YYDKDF (reference sequence). The V and J ends lost 1 base and 8 bases respectively, with 18 bases between them. CDR3: CATSRARGRGSDEQFF. CDR3 in DNA: TGTGCCACCAGCAGAGCCCGGGGCCGGGGAAGCGATGAGCAGTTCTTC.

This clonotype was detected ten times or more. The chain employs TRBV12-3 or TRBV12-4 and TRBJ2-1; no reliable D call. The CDR3 covers 13 residues. Deletions cut 6 bases from V and 12 bases from J, with 18 bases between. The CDR3 spells CASRAEYLLRQFF. In nucleotides, the CDR3 is TGTGCCAGCAGGGCCGAATATCTATTAAGGCAGTTCTTC.

The sample holds one count of this clonotype. The genes are TRBV11-2 and TRBJ1-2, with a weak D call TRBD1 (5 bases). Germline-derived CDR1 and CDR2 are SGHAT and FQNNGV. V lost 5 bases to trimming and J lost 5 bases, with 12 bases between them. The length of the CDR3 is 13 residues. DNA for the CDR3: TGTGCCAGCAGCCCTCCCGGGGGATATGGCTACACCTTC. This codes for CASSPPGGYGYTF.

At least ten counts were recorded for this clonotype. The chain couples TRBV19 to TRBJ1-1; D is possibly TRBD1 (6 bases). There are 15 residues in the CDR3. V shed 4 bases and J shed 8 bases, with 20 bases lying between them. From germline, CDR1 is LNHDA and CDR2 SQIVND (reference sequence). This CDR3 is CASSTWGQQPREAFF. The CDR3 DNA reads as TGTGCCAGTAGTACGTGGGGGCAGCAACCGAGAGAAGCTTTCTTT.